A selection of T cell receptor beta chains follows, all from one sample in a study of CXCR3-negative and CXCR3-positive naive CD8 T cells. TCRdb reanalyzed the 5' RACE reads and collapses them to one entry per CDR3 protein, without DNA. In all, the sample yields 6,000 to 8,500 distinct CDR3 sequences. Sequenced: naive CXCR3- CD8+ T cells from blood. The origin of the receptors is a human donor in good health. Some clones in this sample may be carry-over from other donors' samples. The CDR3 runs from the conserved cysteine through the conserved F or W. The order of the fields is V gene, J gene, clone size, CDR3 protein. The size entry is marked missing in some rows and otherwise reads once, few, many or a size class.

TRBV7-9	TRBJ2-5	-	CASSLPSGSFPTQTPQETQYF
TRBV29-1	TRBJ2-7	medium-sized	CRRTGTRYEQYF
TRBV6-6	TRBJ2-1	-	CASSKSPDGGLYNEQFF
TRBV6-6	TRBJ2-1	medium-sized	CASSYSREVDNEQFF
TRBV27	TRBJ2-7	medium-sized	CASSPVAGVSYEQYF
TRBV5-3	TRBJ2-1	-	CARSLPSGEQFF
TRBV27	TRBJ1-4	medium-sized	CASSPYPGRSEEEKLFF
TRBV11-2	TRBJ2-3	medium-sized	CASSLDALAGGFHLNADTQYF
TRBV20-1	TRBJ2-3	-	CSARASRTSGSVTQYF
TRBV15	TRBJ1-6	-	CASTLPGQGAPLHF
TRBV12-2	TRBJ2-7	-	CASRLGDWNSYEQYF
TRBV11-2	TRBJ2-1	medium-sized	CASSLVVSAGGSDEQFF
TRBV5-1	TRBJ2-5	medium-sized	CASSSGLAGVGETQYF
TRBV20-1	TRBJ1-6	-	CSAPDRGVTSYNSPLHF
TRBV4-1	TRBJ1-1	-	CASSPIGGGNTEAFF
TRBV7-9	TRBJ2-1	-	CARTAGARDNEQFF
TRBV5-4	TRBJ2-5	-	CASSLGLEKQTQYF
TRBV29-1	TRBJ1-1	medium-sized	CSVEGARDTEAFF
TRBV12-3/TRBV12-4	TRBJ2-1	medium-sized	CASSLSWTSGSGGSYNEQFF
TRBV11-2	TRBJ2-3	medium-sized	CASSVDGLAGVQGTDTQYF
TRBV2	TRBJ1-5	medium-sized	CASRAGQGIRSSNQPQHF
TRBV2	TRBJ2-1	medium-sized	CASSRGQGAIEQFF
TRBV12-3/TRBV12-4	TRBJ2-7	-	CASRTRGSGTGSGEQYF
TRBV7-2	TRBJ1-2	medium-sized	CASSYPGVENGYTF
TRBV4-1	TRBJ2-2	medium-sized	CASSRKTSGGRTGELFF
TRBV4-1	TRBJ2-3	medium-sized	CASSQDQAGNTDTQYF
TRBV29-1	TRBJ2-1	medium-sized	CSVSIQGPGDEQFF
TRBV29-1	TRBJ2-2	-	CSVEVTSVNTGELFF
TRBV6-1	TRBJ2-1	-	CASMVSNYNEQFF
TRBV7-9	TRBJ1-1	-	CASSRANTEAFF
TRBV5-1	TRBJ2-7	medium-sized	CASTRLAGETRYYEQYF
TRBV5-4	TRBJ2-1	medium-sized	CASRTSGRPDEQFF